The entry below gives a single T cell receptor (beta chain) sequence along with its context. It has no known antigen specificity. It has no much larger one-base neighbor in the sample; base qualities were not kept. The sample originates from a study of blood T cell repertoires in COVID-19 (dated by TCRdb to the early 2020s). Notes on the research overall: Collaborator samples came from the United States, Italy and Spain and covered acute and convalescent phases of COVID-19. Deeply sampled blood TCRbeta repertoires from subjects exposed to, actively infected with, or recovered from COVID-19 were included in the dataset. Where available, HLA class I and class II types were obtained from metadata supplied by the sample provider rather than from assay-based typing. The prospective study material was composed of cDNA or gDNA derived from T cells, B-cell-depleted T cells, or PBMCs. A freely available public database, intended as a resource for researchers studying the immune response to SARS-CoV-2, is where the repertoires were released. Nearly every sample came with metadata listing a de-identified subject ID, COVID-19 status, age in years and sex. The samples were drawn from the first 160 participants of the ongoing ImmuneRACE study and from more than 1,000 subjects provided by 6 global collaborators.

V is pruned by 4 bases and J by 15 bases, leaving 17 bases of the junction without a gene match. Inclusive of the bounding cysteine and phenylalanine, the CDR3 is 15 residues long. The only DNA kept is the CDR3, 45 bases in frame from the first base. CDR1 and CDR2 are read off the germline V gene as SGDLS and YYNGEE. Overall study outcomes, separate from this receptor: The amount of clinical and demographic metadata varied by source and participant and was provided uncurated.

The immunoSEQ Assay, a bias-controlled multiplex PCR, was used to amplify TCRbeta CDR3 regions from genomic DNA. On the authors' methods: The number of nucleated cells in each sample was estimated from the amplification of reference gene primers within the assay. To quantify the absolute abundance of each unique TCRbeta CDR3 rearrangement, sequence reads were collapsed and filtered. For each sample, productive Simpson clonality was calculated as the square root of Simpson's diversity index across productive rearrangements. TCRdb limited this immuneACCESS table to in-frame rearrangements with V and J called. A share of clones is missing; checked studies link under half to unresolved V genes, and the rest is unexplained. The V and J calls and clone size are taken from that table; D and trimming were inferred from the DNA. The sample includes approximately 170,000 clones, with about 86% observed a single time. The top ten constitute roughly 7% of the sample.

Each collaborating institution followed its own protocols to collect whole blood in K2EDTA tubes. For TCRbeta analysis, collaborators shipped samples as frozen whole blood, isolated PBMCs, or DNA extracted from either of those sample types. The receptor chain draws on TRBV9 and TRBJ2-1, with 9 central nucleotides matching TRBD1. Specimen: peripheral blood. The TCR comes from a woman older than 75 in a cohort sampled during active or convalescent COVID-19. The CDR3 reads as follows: CASSLGTDRGLKRFF. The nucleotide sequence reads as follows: TGTGCCAGCAGCTTGGGGACGGACAGGGGTTTAAAGCGGTTCTTC.